What follows describes a single T cell receptor (beta chain). Antigen specificity is unknown. This entry is derived from a study of blood T cells in healthy people across ages. PBMCs were isolated at a quantity of at least 7 million per sample. Regarding the study as a whole: With naive T cell percentage, TCR beta diversity showed a strong correlation.

Combining a sample-barcoded 5' primer with a J-beta primer mix, a second PCR ran for about 7 to 12 cycles. MiXCR, run by TCRdb on the 5' RACE reads, gives a single entry per CDR3 protein. The repertoire holds 380,000 or so distinct CDR3 sequences, roughly half seen once, with under 60% in the top ten. The source of this sequence is a man aged 55-75 years in good health. Sequencing used blood.

The CDR3, as DNA: TGTGCCAGCAGTGTCGAGCTTATATACGAGCAGTACTTC. Amino acid sequence: CASSVELIYEQYF. The chain employs TRBV2 and TRBJ2-5; D gene unclear. The J call may be mistaken, given a closer DNA end match to TRBJ2-7. The CDR3 length is 13 residues. CDR1 and CDR2 (germline): SNHLY, FYNNEI.